The clone carrying this T cell receptor beta chain was recorded once. V was clipped by 1 base and J by 2 bases; unmatched bases: 2. This CDR3 comprises 15 residues. CDR1 SGHAT and CDR2 FQNNGV come from the germline V gene. In the original workflow: Estimated nucleated cell counts came from reference gene primer amplification. Measured with immunoSEQ multiplex PCR; TCRdb has only the in-frame clones, and not every one. V and J calls and clone size are copied from that table; D and trimming were computed from the DNA. The data contain roughly 17,000 clones, about 80% of them singletons. This record belongs to a study of blood T cell repertoires in COVID-19. About the research overall: Material from acute and convalescent COVID-19 was sourced from the United States, Italy and Spain. Sample material is recorded as cDNA or gDNA derived from T cells, B-cell-depleted T cells, or PBMCs.

V gene TRBV11-2 combines with J gene TRBJ1-3, with 7 bases identical to TRBD1. The specimen sequenced was peripheral blood. The TCR originated in a man in his sixties with active or convalescent COVID-19. CDR3 region: CASSLAGQAGNTIYF. CDR3 in DNA: TGTGCCAGCAGCTTAGCTGGACAGGCTGGAAACACCATATATTTT.